The 13 T cell receptor beta chains in this list originate from one sample, sequenced in a study of shared clonotypes between healthy human individuals. Libraries were prepared by immunoSEQ multiplex PCR; TCRdb keeps only in-frame clonotypes and omits some of them. The sample yields approximately 98,000 clones, approximately 70% seen once. What was sequenced was memory CD8+ T cells sorted from blood. Subset here: CD45RO+ cells pooled with CCR7-negative TemRA cells. The receptor set was obtained from a woman aged 25 to 39 in good health.

The chain employs TRBV6-1 and TRBJ1-5, with 10 bases lining up with TRBD1. The trim removed 10 bases at V and 9 bases at J, leaving 15 bases unmatched. The CDR3 loop spans 15 amino acids. Germline CDR1 and CDR2: MNHNS and SASEGT. The CDR3 bases are TGTGCCACCTACTCTAGACAGGGGGCCTTGGGGCCCCAGCATTTT. It encodes CATYSRQGALGPQHF.

There are many counts of this clone. The V gene is TRBV15, the J gene TRBJ2-7, with 14 bases that match TRBD2. Germline assignment: CDR1 LNHNV and CDR2 YYDKDF (reference sequence). V dropped 3 bases and J dropped 2; count of bases not matched to a gene: 0. The CDR3 sequence is 15 residues long. In DNA form, the CDR3 reads TGTGCCACCAGCAGGGGACTAGCGGGAGCCTACGAGCAGTACTTC. It translates to CATSRGLAGAYEQYF. Using reference TRBV15 and TRBJ2-7 for the parts outside the CDR3, the full variable domain is DAMVIQNPRYQVTQFGKPVTLSCSQTLNHNVMYWYQQKSSQAPKLLFHYYDKDFNNEADTPDNFQSRRPNTSFCFLDIRSPGLGDTAMYLCATSRGLAGAYEQYFGPGTRLTVT.

Remarks on this clone: The same CDR3 is also encoded by other DNA sequences in this sample. The chain is built from TRBV6-1 and TRBJ2-3; a possible D gene is TRBD2 (6 bases). Germline CDR1 reads MNHNS; CDR2 reads SASEGT. V dropped 0 bases and J dropped 4 bases, with 11 bases sitting between them. CDR3 length: 15 amino acids. The CDR3 DNA reads TGTGCCAGCAGTGAAGCAAGCGGGTCCCCAGATACGCAGTATTTT. Translating it yields CASSEASGSPDTQYF.

The genes are TRBV19 and TRBJ1-5; no clear D gene. The V end was cut by 4 bases, the J end by 6 bases, with 19 bases between. The germline V gene encodes CDR1 LNHDA and CDR2 SQIVND (reference sequence). CDR3 length: 16 amino acids. The CDR3, as DNA: TGTGCCAGTAGTACAAATCCCCTCCCAGCGGGTCAGCCCCAGCATTTT. This translates into CASSTNPLPAGQPQHF.

In nucleotides, the CDR3 is TGTGCCAGCAGCTTAGTCGGGAGTGGAACCGGGGAGCTGTTTTTT. It codes for CASSLVGSGTGELFF. The rearrangement links TRBV7-8 to TRBJ2-2, with D perhaps TRBD2 (6 bases). The germline V gene encodes CDR1 SGHVS and CDR2 FQNEAQ. The CDR3 length is 15 residues. V shed 1 base and J shed 5 bases, with 11 bases lying between them.

The chain is built from TRBV9 and TRBJ2-6; D gene unclear. V shed 1 base and J shed 2 bases, with 10 bases lying between them. CDR1 SGDLS and CDR2 YYNGEE come from the germline V gene. The CDR3 totals 16 residues. The CDR3 DNA is TGTGCCAGCAGCGTAAGCTCTCCCCCTGGGGCCAACGTCCTGACTTTC. Translating gives CASSVSSPPGANVLTF.

In its sample, this clone was seen a few times. V and J are TRBV28 and TRBJ2-1; 11 bases map to TRBD2. V lost 7 bases to trimming and J lost 4 bases; unmatched junction nucleotides: 6. Germline values: CDR1 MDHEN, CDR2 SYDVKM. CDR3 length equals 15 residues. In DNA form, the CDR3 reads TGTGCCAGCACCTCCGGGACTAGCGGATACAATGAGCAGTTCTTC. Translation gives CASTSGTSGYNEQFF.

V and J are TRBV6-1 and TRBJ2-3; D is uncertain. The germline gives CDR1 MNHNS, CDR2 SASEGT. V was cut by 1 base and J by 3 bases, with 5 bases left in between. This CDR3 spans 13 amino acids. CDR3 sequence reads: CASSEGGTDTQYF. The CDR3 bases are TGTGCCAGCAGTGAAGGGGGAACAGATACGCAGTATTTT.

With respect to this clone: The junction departs from the called germline gene at one end, perhaps through a read error. This chain uses TRBV28 with TRBJ2-7, with D unclear. Germline values: CDR1 MDHEN, CDR2 SYDVKM. CDR3 length equals 14 residues. The CDR3 sequence: CANSPRHFSYEQYF. In DNA, the CDR3 is TGTGCCAACAGTCCCAGACACTTCTCCTACGAGCAGTACTTC.

The chain employs TRBV7-9 and TRBJ1-4; weak D call: TRBD1 (6 bases). CDR1 is SEHNR and CDR2 is FQNEAQ in the germline V gene (reference sequence). The CDR3 is 18 amino acids. Trimming removed 5 bases from V and 1 base from J, with 20 bases in between. The DNA for the CDR3 is TGTGCCAGCAGCGGAGAGGGGGGGACCGACTTAACTAATGAAAAACTGTTTTTT. Its protein is CASSGEGGTDLTNEKLFF.

V is TRBV10-3 and J is TRBJ1-5; TRBD1 matches 7 bases. The V and J ends lost 8 bases and 4 bases, in that order; junction bases with no gene match: 2. The CDR3 contains 12 residues. Germline CDR1 is ENHRY and CDR2 is SYGVKD. The CDR3 DNA follows: TGTGCCATCGGGACAGAAAATCAGCCCCAGCATTTT. Amino acid sequence: CAIGTENQPQHF.

The chain has TRBV30 and TRBJ1-1; D is undetermined. V lost 0 bases, J lost 5 bases, and 4 bases lay in between. Germline CDR1 GTSNPN, CDR2 SVGIG (reference sequence). There are 11 residues in the CDR3. CDR3 DNA: TGTGCCTGGAGTGTAGTTACTGAAGCTTTCTTT. Its protein is CAWSVVTEAFF.

This clone showed up just once. This chain connects TRBV21-1 to TRBJ2-7; TRBD1 is the table's D call and was not checked against the DNA. TRBV21-1 is designated a pseudogene. The length of the CDR3 is 15 residues. CDR3 sequence reads: CASSKYRDNPYEQYF. CDR3 coding DNA: TGTGCCAGCAGCAAATACCGGGACAACCCCTACGAGCAGTACTTC.